The text below deals with one TCR beta chain. The sample belongs to a study of blood T cell repertoires in COVID-19. Looking at the study overall: Researchers got acute and convalescent COVID-19 samples from the United States, Italy and Spain. PBMCs, B-cell-depleted T cells, or T cells were the source of the cDNA or gDNA that made up the material.

CDR1 and CDR2 (germline): MNHNY, SVGAGI (reference sequence). This CDR3 spans 15 amino acids. V dropped 2 bases and J dropped 7 bases, with 18 bases sitting between them. As originally analysed: Reference gene primer amplification gave nucleated cell count estimates. The data were produced by immunoSEQ multiplex PCR, yet TCRdb's version contains in-frame clones alone and is incomplete. That table supplies the V and J calls and clone size; D and trimming were determined from the DNA. The table records 110,000 to 150,000 clones, 85% to 90% of them present only once. The chain links TRBV6-6 to TRBJ2-7; perhaps TRBD2 as D (6 bases). The TCR sequence derives from a man aged 50 or older with active or convalescent COVID-19. Sequencing was performed on peripheral blood. The CDR3 region is CASSYGLARLEEQYF. The DNA for the CDR3 is TGTGCCAGCAGTTACGGGCTAGCGCGATTGGAGGAGCAGTACTTC.